These 6 T cell receptor beta chains were sequenced from one sample in a study of CD8+CD57+ T cells in acquired aplastic anemia. Genomic DNA templated the TCR beta VDJ and CDR3 profiling. TCRdb ran MiXCR on the reads and lists one entry per CDR3 protein. The data contain 400,000 to 500,000 distinct CDR3 sequences, about two thirds of them singletons. The specimen was sorted CD4+, CD8+, or CD8+CD57+ T cells (not recorded which) from PBMCs. Source of these receptors: a human donor in good health, serving as a control.

This clonotype was observed at least ten times. The rearrangement links TRBV7-2 to TRBJ1-2, with no clear D. V shed 0 bases and J shed 2 bases, with 7 bases lying between them. The CDR3 runs to 14 residues. Germline CDR1 reads SGHTA; CDR2 reads FQGNSA. CDR3 nucleotides: TGTGCCAGCAGCTTAGCTACAACAAACTATGGCTACACCTTC. The encoded protein is CASSLATTNYGYTF.

This clonotype was detected ten times or more. CDR3: CASSRDRGYGYTF. The CDR3 nucleotides read TGTGCCAGCAGTCGGGACAGGGGCTATGGCTACACCTTC. The chain has TRBV28 and TRBJ1-2; 10 bases match TRBD1. Germline V CDR1 and CDR2: MDHEN, SYDVKM. V was pared by 5 bases and J by 4 bases, with 1 base of the junction left unmatched. The CDR3 sequence is 13 residues long.

This clonotype was seen once. Just one base apart from a much larger clone, this may be a read error. The chain joins TRBV5-4 to TRBJ1-4; 9 bases map to TRBD1. V gave up 3 bases and J gave up 7 bases; unmatched junction bases: 10. CDR3 length: 16 amino acids. In germline, CDR1 is SGHNT, CDR2 YYREEE (reference sequence). The CDR3 loop is CASSSETGGGVEKLFF. The CDR3 DNA sequence: TGTGCCAGCAGCTCGGAGACAGGGGGAGGGGTTGAAAAACTGTTTTTT.

For this clonotype: A read error is possible here, since a much larger clone lies one base away. This chain connects TRBV7-3 to TRBJ1-4; a possible D gene is TRBD1 (5 bases). CDR1 and CDR2 (germline): SGHTA, FQGTGA. This CDR3 comprises 14 residues. The CDR3 DNA follows: TGCGCCAGCAGCATCGGGACTGTGTATGAAAACCTGTTTTTT. It translates to CASSIGTVYENLFF.

On this clonotype: The junction departs from the called germline gene at one end, perhaps through a read error. The chain has TRBV9 and TRBJ1-5; 8 positions agree with TRBD1. Germline CDR1 and CDR2: SGDLS and YYNGEE. The CDR3 totals 15 residues. CDR3 residues: CASNRGGVSNHPQHF. CDR3 nucleotide sequence: TGTGCCAGCAACAGGGGGGGGGTTAGCAATCACCCCCAGCATTTT.

The rearrangement links TRBV5-1 to TRBJ2-7; no firm D call. This CDR3 region has 12 residues. V was shortened by 2 bases and J by 5 bases, with 8 bases between the two germline ends. Germline CDR1 reads SGHRS; CDR2 reads YFSETQ. Here the CDR3 reads CASSLTDDEQYF. The CDR3 coding sequence is TGCGCCAGCAGCTTAACAGACGACGAGCAGTACTTC.